This T cell receptor (beta chain) derives from a study of patients and donors after allogeneic stem cell transplantation. TCRdb re-called the RT-PCR reads with MiXCR, one entry per CDR3 protein. The sample lists roughly 960,000 distinct CDR3 sequences; approximately 18% were seen once. This clonotype was counted only a few times. Germline-derived CDR1 and CDR2 are MNHEY and SMNVEV (reference sequence). Trimming shortened V by 8 bases and J by 5 bases, and 13 bases separated the two germline ends. The length of the CDR3 is 13 residues. The sequencing input was blood, either unsorted or a sorted T cell fraction (not recorded which). The TCR originated in a human donor who was either an allogeneic HSCT recipient or a stem cell or donor lymphocyte infusion donor (not recorded which). It is not recorded whose cells these are; they may come from a transplant donor. V and J are TRBV27 and TRBJ2-4; D ambiguous. CDR3 amino acids: CASRHIFENIQYF. The CDR3 DNA reads TGTGCCAGCCGACACATATTTGAAAACATTCAGTACTTC.